Listed below are T cell receptor beta chains from one sample, sequenced in a study of T cell repertoires in cytomegalovirus infection. MiXCR, applied by TCRdb to the reads, yields one record per CDR3 protein. The sample lists about 490,000 distinct CDR3 sequences, 26% seen once, with 13% in the top ten. Input material: PBMCs. Receptors were obtained from a human donor in good health (CMV status not recorded). Some clones in this sample may be carry-over from other donors' samples. Both conserved end residues are part of each CDR3. The D gene is left open where the match is weak. Size values are once, few and many counts, or a class for expanded clones, and some rows have none.

d_call	v_call	j_call	clone_size	cdr3_nt	cdr3_aa
.	TRBV6-2/TRBV6-3	TRBJ2-7	few	TGTGCCAGCAGCCCAAGGAACTACGAGCAGTACTTC	CASSPRNYEQYF
.	TRBV6-6	TRBJ2-3	once	TGTGCCAGCAGTTACAGACCGAAGAACACAGATACGCAGTATTTT	CASSYRPKNTDTQYF
.	TRBV7-8	TRBJ2-3	many	TGTGCCAGCAGCTTAGCGGAGGTGGTGGCAAGAACGCAGTATTTT	CASSLAEVVARTQYF
.	TRBV9	TRBJ1-6	.	TGTGCCAGCAGCGTTACAGGGTGGGGTAATTCACCCCTCCACTTT	CASSVTGWGNSPLHF
.	TRBV6-5	TRBJ1-5	many	TGTGCCAGCAGTCGAAACAGAGAATCCAATCAGCCCCAGCATTTT	CASSRNRESNQPQHF
.	TRBV18	TRBJ1-2	.	TGTGCCAGCTCACCGAGGCCAGCCCCGAACTATGGCTACACCTTC	CASSPRPAPNYGYTF
.	TRBV6-2/TRBV6-3	TRBJ2-7	few	TGTGCCAGCAGTCCCGACTGGGACTACGAGCAGTACTTC	CASSPDWDYEQYF
TRBD1	TRBV7-2	TRBJ1-2	many	TGTGCCAGCAGCACGAACCAGGGGGCATATGGCTACACCTTC	CASSTNQGAYGYTF
TRBD2	TRBV12-3/TRBV12-4	TRBJ2-1	few	TGTGCCAGCAGTTTGGTCAGGGAGGGATACAATGAGCAGTTCTTC	CASSLVREGYNEQFF
TRBD2	TRBV15	TRBJ2-7	.	TGTGCCACCAGCAGAGCCCCAGCGGGAGACTACGAGCAGTACTTC	CATSRAPAGDYEQYF
.	TRBV6-6	TRBJ2-5	.	TGTGCCAGCAGTTACTCGATAGACACAGGCGGAGAGACCCAGTACTTC	CASSYSIDTGGETQYF
.	TRBV6-6	TRBJ2-1	.	TGTGCCAGCAGTTACTCGAGGGGGGGCAATGAGCAGTTCTTC	CASSYSRGGNEQFF
.	TRBV7-9	TRBJ2-7	few	TGTGCCAGCAGCTTTCCACAACCCTACGAGCAGTACTTC	CASSFPQPYEQYF
TRBD1	TRBV7-2	TRBJ2-4	.	TGTGCCAGCAGCTCAATACCGGGACAGACTACCCAGTACTTC	CASSSIPGQTTQYF
.	TRBV28	TRBJ1-1	.	TGTGCCAGCCGCTCCCACGGCACTGAAGCTTTCTTT	CASRSHGTEAFF
.	TRBV20-1	TRBJ1-5	.	TGCAGTGCTGTACTCGGGTCTCAGCCCCAGCATTTT	CSAVLGSQPQHF
TRBD1	TRBV18	TRBJ2-7	.	TGTGCCAGCTCACAGCCGGGACAGCTTATCAGCTCCTACGAGCAGTACTTC	CASSQPGQLISSYEQYF
.	TRBV12-3/TRBV12-4	TRBJ1-4	few	TGTGCCAGCAGGAGACAGGAAGAAAAACTGTTTTTT	CASRRQEEKLFF
.	TRBV7-9	TRBJ2-3	.	TGTGCCAGCAGCATTCTACACGGGGGTGCAGATACGCAGTATTTT	CASSILHGGADTQYF
.	TRBV7-2	TRBJ1-3	many	TGTGCCAGCAGCTTCCACGGGACGCAAGGAAACACCATATATTTT	CASSFHGTQGNTIYF
.	TRBV6-5	TRBJ1-3	many	TGTGCCAGCAGTCGCGACAGGAGCTCTGGAAACACCATATATTTT	CASSRDRSSGNTIYF
.	TRBV11-2	TRBJ1-5	many	TGTGCCAGCAGCTTCTCGGGGAAACCCAATCAGCCCCAGCATTTT	CASSFSGKPNQPQHF
TRBD1	TRBV4-3	TRBJ1-2	few	TGCGCCAGCAGCCAAGTAGGGACAGGGGCGACTCATGGCTACACCTTC	CASSQVGTGATHGYTF
TRBD2	TRBV7-2	TRBJ2-4	.	TGTGCCAGCAGCCATGGACTAGCGGGAGCCAAAAACATTCAGTACTTC	CASSHGLAGAKNIQYF
.	TRBV12-5	TRBJ2-5	many	TGTGCTAGTGGTTTAGGCCGCAACGGGACCCAGTACTTC	CASGLGRNGTQYF
.	TRBV20-1	TRBJ2-3	.	TGCAGTGCTAGAGAACGTGGAGATACGCAGTATTTT	CSARERGDTQYF